This T cell receptor (beta chain) was sequenced in a study of cytomegalovirus exposure and HLA in healthy donors. Study at large: The platform used for the 120 validation repertoires matched that of the 666 first-cohort repertoires, a later analysis reported.

Produced via immunoSEQ multiplex PCR; TCRdb's table is partial and in-frame only. This table has approximately 120,000 clones, 90% to 96% appearing once. Study observations and caveats: The study recorded 150 to 200 TCR beta chains that were cytomegalovirus-associated.

Details on this clone: Its antigen remains unidentified.

The CDR3 is 14 amino acids. Germline CDR1 and CDR2: SGDLS and YYNGEE. With 0 bases removed from V and 6 bases from J, the gap between germline ends came to 13 bases. This chain uses TRBV9 with TRBJ2-7, with D possibly being TRBD2 (6 bases). The material sequenced was PBMCs. This receptor was identified in a man between 18 and 29 years old in good health and CMV-seronegative. CDR3 protein: CASSVAHSGGEQYF. The CDR3 coding sequence is TGTGCCAGCAGCGTAGCCCACTCCGGGGGCGAGCAGTACTTC.